Listed below are T cell receptor beta chains from one sample, sequenced in a study of CD8+CD57+ T cells in acquired aplastic anemia. TCRdb redid the calling of the reads with MiXCR, one entry per CDR3 protein. The profile shows 120,000 or so distinct CDR3 sequences, about 40% of them singletons. What was sequenced was sorted CD4+, CD8+, or CD8+CD57+ T cells (not recorded which) from PBMCs. The receptors originated from a human donor with aplastic anemia. Each CDR3 is given with its conserved first and last residue. Each record gives: D gene, V gene, CDR3 protein. The D gene is left open where the match is weak.

>NA|TRBV19
CASSIYTEAFF
>TRBD2|TRBV20-1
CSARPWASGRAGLEQYF
>NA|TRBV5-5
CASSWAVLGNTIYF
>NA|TRBV3-1
CASSQEERYGYTF
>NA|TRBV6-1
CASSDRAGGYTF
>NA|TRBV5-1
CASRSGEGWSTEAFF
>NA|TRBV20-1
CSATGTKNTEAFF
>NA|TRBV15
CATSRALDIRNEQFF
>TRBD2|TRBV11-1
CASSAGTSGYNEQFF
>NA|TRBV4-3
CASSQDGAPTRTYF
>NA|TRBV5-6
CASSLGQGNTIYF
>NA|TRBV2
CASSIATAEKLFF
>NA|TRBV5-1
CASSLAGYSKQFF
>NA|TRBV20-1
CSALTVNYGYTF
>NA|TRBV20-1
CSARQAFDQPQHF
>NA|TRBV10-2
CASSESPDRQETQRF
>NA|TRBV4-1
CASSQERTLGVEKLFF
>NA|TRBV2
CASSGDADDGYTF
>NA|TRBV11-1
CASSLSEGLSRNTIYF
>NA|TRBV7-8
CASSLELWSHNQPQHF
>NA|TRBV11-2
CASSMDPGRNIQYF
>NA|TRBV20-1
CSAKGGGTYEQYF
>NA|TRBV28
CASRRSKVSYEQHF
>NA|TRBV2
CARGDNTGELFF
>TRBD1|TRBV14
CASSHSGQGALSGANVLTF
>TRBD2|TRBV9
CASSVGGGGAGETQYF
>NA|TRBV30
CAWSQRGSQPQHF
>TRBD1|TRBV10-3
CAIRGWQGDTEAFF
>NA|TRBV5-5
CASSFSQGRSTGELFF
>NA|TRBV7-6
CASSPSPGRYGYTF
>NA|TRBV5-6
CASSSGQLYGYTF
>NA|TRBV19
CASSIRGAGTEQYF
>NA|TRBV7-8
CASSLMGSSNQPQHF
>TRBD1|TRBV5-1
CASSDMTGAYGYTF
>NA|TRBV29-1
CSVQQGGSYEQYF
>NA|TRBV9
CASTRGLGDTEAFF
>NA|TRBV24-1
CATSDVYSNQPQHF
>NA|TRBV5-8
CASSLRGSPLHF
>TRBD1|TRBV4-2
CASSAPGQASSYTF
>NA|TRBV7-8
CASSRQETQYF
>TRBD1|TRBV7-9
CASSLRTGARNTEAFF
>NA|TRBV7-9
CASSLGTYNEQFF
>NA|TRBV15
CAASRGGGAASYEQYF
>NA|TRBV2
CASSAGRSQPQHF
>TRBD2|TRBV20-1
CSAYSGGAYNEQFF
>NA|TRBV19
CASSTKPGRMNTEAFF
>TRBD2|TRBV30
CAWSVGAGGGETQYF
>NA|TRBV24-1
CATSDPREVTGELFF